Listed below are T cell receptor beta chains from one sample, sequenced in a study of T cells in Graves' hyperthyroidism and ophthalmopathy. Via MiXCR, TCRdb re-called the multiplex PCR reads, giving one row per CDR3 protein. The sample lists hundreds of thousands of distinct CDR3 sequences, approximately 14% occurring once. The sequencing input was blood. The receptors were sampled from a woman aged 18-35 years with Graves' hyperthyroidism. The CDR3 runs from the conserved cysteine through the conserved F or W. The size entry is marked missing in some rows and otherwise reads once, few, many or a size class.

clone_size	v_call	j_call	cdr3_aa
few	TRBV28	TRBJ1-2	CASSLAGADHYGYTF
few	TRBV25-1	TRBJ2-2	CASSQTRDRGRSGELFF
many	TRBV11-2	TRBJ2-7	CASSPAGTGPYEQYF
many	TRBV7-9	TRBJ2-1	CARGGLAENEQFF
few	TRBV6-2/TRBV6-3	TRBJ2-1	CASSYRGRPYNEQFF
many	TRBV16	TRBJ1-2	CASSPVMSGYTF
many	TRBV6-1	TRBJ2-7	CASRPWTGLYILSSYEQYF
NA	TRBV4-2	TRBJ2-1	CASSLQTSGVYNEQFF
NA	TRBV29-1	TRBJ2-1	CSVERDWGYNEQFF
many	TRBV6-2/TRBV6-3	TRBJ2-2	CASSTLKNTGELFF
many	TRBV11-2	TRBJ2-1	CASSFSRGNEQFF
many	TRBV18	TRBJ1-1	CASSPRRGQDTEAFF
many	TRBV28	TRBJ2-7	CASSLTGTGFYEQYF
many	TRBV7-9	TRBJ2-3	CASSSPKALAADTDTQYF
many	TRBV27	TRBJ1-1	CASSLSGNMNTEAFF
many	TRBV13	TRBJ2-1	CASSLRGRNEQFF
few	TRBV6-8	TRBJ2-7	CASSFPTRTSGAPYEQYF
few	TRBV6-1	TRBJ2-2	CASSSLGTGNTGELFF
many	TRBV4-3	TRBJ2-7	CASSRVKTSGSFEQYF
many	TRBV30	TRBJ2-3	CAWSQDRESWTDTQYF
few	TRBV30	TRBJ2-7	CAWSSARTGMSYEQYF
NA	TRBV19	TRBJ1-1	CASSVGTSTEAFF
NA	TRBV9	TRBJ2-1	CASSVATGTAHGEQFF
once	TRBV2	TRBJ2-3	CASNLAGRVDTQYF
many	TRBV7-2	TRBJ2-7	CASRRFADTSYEQYF
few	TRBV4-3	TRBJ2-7	CASSQDLGGIEQYF
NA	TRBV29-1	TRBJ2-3	CSGRVVGDTQYF
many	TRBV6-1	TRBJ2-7	CASSSPSLGEQYF
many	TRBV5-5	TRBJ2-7	CASRGTGKGYEQYF
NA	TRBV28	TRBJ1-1	CASGPDTEAFF
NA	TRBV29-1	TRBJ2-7	CSVEAGPIYEQYF
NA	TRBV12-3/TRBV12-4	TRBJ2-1	CASSLARAYDEQFF
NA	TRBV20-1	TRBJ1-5	CSARDRGQVNQPQHF
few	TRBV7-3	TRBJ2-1	CASSSGLGNEQFF
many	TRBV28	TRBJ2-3	CASSLGGSGTDTQYF
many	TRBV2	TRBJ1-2	CASSQGINYGYTF
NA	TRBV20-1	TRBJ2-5	CSASGRQETQYF
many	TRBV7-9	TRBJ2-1	CASPGGNNEQFF
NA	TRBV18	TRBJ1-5	CASSTTGGNQPQHF
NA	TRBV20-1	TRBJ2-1	CSAMITDEQFF
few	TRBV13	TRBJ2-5	CASSLRTSGSGTETQYF
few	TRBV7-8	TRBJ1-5	CASSLGAGSRVGQPQHF
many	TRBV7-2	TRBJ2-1	CASSSAGEWYNEQFF